This T cell receptor beta chain was sequenced during a study of blood T cell repertoires in COVID-19. Across the whole study: Some COVID-19 samples were acute and others convalescent; all came from the United States, Italy and Spain. PBMCs, B-cell-depleted T cells, or T cells provided the cDNA or gDNA that made up the material.

V shed 3 bases, J shed 2 bases, and the junction held 1 base outside the gene matches. This CDR3 spans 14 amino acids. Germline CDR1 SGHNT, CDR2 YENEEA. Methods used by the authors: Using reference gene primer amplification, nucleated cell counts were estimated. Clones were sequenced by immunoSEQ multiplex PCR, and TCRdb holds only the in-frame ones, with some missing. V and J calls and clone size are given by that table; D and trimming were obtained from the DNA. Here the sample spans about 24,000 clones, 81% being singletons. The origin of this receptor is a man aged 70-80 years with acute or convalescent COVID-19. What was sequenced was peripheral blood. V is TRBV11-3 and J is TRBJ1-1; 9 bases agree with TRBD1. CDR3 bases: TGTGCCAGCAGCTTGGGACAGGGAAACACTGAAGCTTTCTTT. Protein product: CASSLGQGNTEAFF.